A single sample gave rise to the 8 T cell receptor beta chains below, sequenced in a study of T cell repertoires in cytomegalovirus infection (dated by TCRdb to the late 2010s). Antigens for these TCRs are unknown. Sequenced on an Illumina HiSeq 1500. TCRdb redid the processing of the public reads, applying fastp at Q25 and MiXCR, and retained in-frame beta chains. Records with the same CDR3 protein are collapsed into one entry carrying the most frequent genes and DNA. In this sample the table shows approximately 220,000 distinct CDR3 sequences, 35% to 40% of which occur a single time. Approximately 59% of the sample lies in the top ten. In the paper's terms, the treatment or condition label means: in vitro stimulation with specific CMV peptide epitopes to enrich CMV-specific T cells. Material: CD8+ T cells from cultured PBMCs, obtained from culture after CMV antigen stimulation. The receptor source for this set is a human donor in good health (CMV status not recorded). Some clones in this sample may be carry-over from other donors' samples.

A few counts support this clonotype. V usage is TRBV10-3 and J usage is TRBJ1-2, with unresolved D. The CDR3 extends over 14 amino acids. Per the germline V gene, CDR1 is ENHRY and CDR2 is SYGVKD. With 2 bases removed from V and 2 bases from J, the gap between germline ends came to 9 bases. CDR3 in amino acids: CAISEMPGNYGYTF. Written as DNA, the CDR3 is TGTGCCATCAGTGAGATGCCGGGGAACTATGGCTACACCTTC.

This clonotype turned up a few times. The chain joins TRBV20-1 to TRBJ2-3; 8 bases align to TRBD1. V was pared by 5 bases and J by 2 bases, with 12 bases of the junction left unmatched. Germline CDR1 DFQATT, CDR2 SNEGSKA (reference sequence). CDR3 size: 16 residues. The CDR3 protein is CSAHDRGSTFTDTQYF. The CDR3 nucleotides are TGCAGTGCTCATGACAGGGGATCCACATTCACAGATACGCAGTATTTT.

The sample holds one count of this clonotype. The rearrangement links TRBV7-9 to TRBJ1-4; a weak D match, TRBD1 (5 bases). V shed 2 bases and J shed 4 bases, with 14 bases lying between them. CDR1 SEHNR and CDR2 FQNEAQ come from the germline V gene (reference sequence). The CDR3 runs 16 residues. This CDR3 is CASSLSRDGHNEKLFF. As DNA, the CDR3 is TGTGCCAGCAGCTTATCTCGGGACGGTCATAATGAAAAACTGTTTTTT.

Only a few counts were recorded for this clonotype. This chain connects TRBV7-9 to TRBJ2-4, with a possible D match to TRBD1 (6 bases). This CDR3 has 17 residues. In germline, CDR1 is SEHNR, CDR2 FQNEAQ (reference sequence). Deletions cut 5 bases from V and 0 bases from J, with 17 bases between. Written as DNA, the CDR3 is TGTGCCAGCAGCCCTAAGGGGGACACCTTAGCCAAAAACATTCAGTACTTC. Its protein is CASSPKGDTLAKNIQYF.

This clonotype showed up many times. The CDR3 spells CASSSLYGYTF. The CDR3 region has the DNA TGTGCCAGCAGTTCCCTATATGGCTACACCTTC. V is TRBV28 and J is TRBJ1-2; D gene unclear. CDR3 length: 11 residues. From germline, CDR1 is MDHEN and CDR2 SYDVKM. The ends were cut back, 4 bases at V and 5 bases at J, with 5 bases in the middle.

The table lists this clonotype with many counts. The J gene is TRBJ1-1, the V gene TRBV7-2; TRBD1 is a possible D gene (6 bases). This CDR3 comprises 16 residues. Germline V gene lookup returns CDR1 SGHTA and CDR2 FQGNSA. Trimming removed 2 bases from V and 10 bases from J, with 23 bases in between. CDR3 bases: TGTGCCAGCAGCTTAATTACGAGGGGGGCGTACTCGGGAGCTTTCTTT. Translated, it gives CASSLITRGAYSGAFF.

Comments on this clonotype: Relative to the germline gene, one junction end is altered; a read error may explain this. This chain uses TRBV7-4 with TRBJ2-3; D unclear. The CDR3 runs to 12 residues. Germline CDR1 reads SGHVT; CDR2 reads SQSDAQ. The CDR3 sequence: CASSAGTDTQCF. CDR3 bases: TGTGCCAGCAGCGCAGGCACAGATACGCAGTGTTTT.

At least ten counts were recorded for this clonotype. The CDR3 is CSALRQGRETQYF. The CDR3 nucleotides read TGCAGTGCCCTGAGACAGGGCCGTGAGACCCAGTACTTC. The genes are TRBV20-1 and TRBJ2-5; 7 bases align to TRBD1. The CDR3 has 13 amino acids. The J segment lost 5 bases and the V segment lost 6 bases, leaving 9 bases of the junction unmatched. Germline V gives CDR1 DFQATT, CDR2 SNEGSKA (reference sequence).